The sample holds a few counts of the clone carrying this T cell receptor (beta chain). The data belong to a study of cytomegalovirus exposure and HLA in healthy donors. The PCR contained 60 Vbeta and 13 Jbeta primers. Clones were read by immunoSEQ multiplex PCR, and TCRdb kept only the in-frame ones, dropping some. Found here are about 97,000 clones, approximately 9% of them singletons; the top ten hold approximately 5.1%. This TCR was sampled from a man in his fifties or sixties in good health and CMV-seropositive. The source material was PBMCs.

CDR3 sequence (DNA): TGTGCCAGCAGTTCGACAGACTCTGGAAACACCATATATTTT. Translated, it gives CASSSTDSGNTIYF. J is TRBJ1-3 and V is TRBV6-5, with D perhaps TRBD1 (5 bases). This CDR3 is 14 amino acids long. Looked up from germline, CDR1 is MNHEY and CDR2 is SVGAGI. Trimming took off 4 bases at V and 0 bases at J, with 7 bases between the two ends.